The clone carrying this T cell receptor beta chain turned up a few times. Its matching antigen is unknown. The data were produced by immunoSEQ multiplex PCR, yet TCRdb's version contains in-frame clones alone and is incomplete. The top ten clones hold roughly 1.2% of a sample with tens of thousands of clones, roughly 84% of them seen once. This record belongs to a study of OX40 agonist ivuxolimab in advanced cancers. Study findings and constraints: Dose levels from 0.1 to 3.0 mg/kg saw CD4+ and CD8+ blood T cells expand clonally by week 6. Averaged across samples, CD8+ T cells carried more expanded clones than CD4+ did.

The CDR3 totals 15 residues. With 2 bases removed from V and 2 bases from J, the gap between germline ends came to 10 bases. The V gene's germline CDR1 is SGHVS and CDR2 FQNEAQ. The J gene is TRBJ1-3, the V gene TRBV7-8; TRBD1 is a possible D gene (5 bases). The material was CD4+ or CD8+ T cells sorted from blood, obtained in a trial of the OX40 agonist ivuxolimab. The sequence came from an adult with an advanced solid tumor such as melanoma, head and neck, liver or kidney cancer. The CDR3 DNA sequence: TGTGCCAGCAGCTTATACCAGGGAACTGGAAACACCATATATTTT. Translating gives CASSLYQGTGNTIYF.